This is a list of T cell receptor beta chains from one sample in a study of siplizumab effects on memory and regulatory T cells. Here immunoSEQ multiplex PCR was the method, and the copy in TCRdb shows in-frame clones only, minus some. This table has about 91,000 clones, over 85% appearing once. The sample taken for sequencing was CD8+ T cells sorted from blood. The receptors were sampled from a human donor in good health. The CDR3 runs from the conserved cysteine through the conserved F or W. The D gene is left open where the match is weak. The size entry is marked missing in some rows and otherwise reads once, few, many or a size class.

clone_size	j_call	d_call	v_call	cdr3_aa	cdr3_nt
NA	TRBJ2-2	NA	TRBV11-3	CASSLAGAGELFF	TGTGCCAGCAGCTTAGCTGGGGCGGGAGAGCTGTTTTTT
NA	TRBJ1-3	NA	TRBV21-1	CASSKGGTGVPSSGNTIYF	TGTGCCAGCAGCAAAGGAGGGACAGGGGTCCCTTCCTCTGGAAACACCATATATTTT
NA	TRBJ2-3	NA	TRBV9	CASSSNPEGGASTDTQYF	TGTGCCAGCAGCTCCAACCCAGAGGGTGGAGCGAGCACAGATACGCAGTATTTT
NA	TRBJ1-6	NA	TRBV6-5	CASSYGGGNGSPLHF	TGTGCCAGCAGTTACGGGGGAGGCAATGGTTCACCCCTCCACTTT
NA	TRBJ2-7	TRBD1	TRBV9	CASSVDRGYEQYF	TGTGCCAGCAGCGTAGACAGGGGGTACGAGCAGTACTTC
once	TRBJ2-7	TRBD1	TRBV27	CASSSLGTGIHEQYF	TGTGCCAGCAGTTCCCTCGGGACAGGGATCCACGAGCAGTACTTC
once	TRBJ2-1	NA	TRBV19	CASTVVGSSYNEQFF	TGTGCCAGTACGGTTGTCGGAAGCTCCTACAATGAGCAGTTCTTC
few	TRBJ1-6	TRBD1	TRBV6-5	CASRAGGVGSPLHF	TGTGCCAGCAGGGCAGGGGGAGTGGGGTCACCCCTCCACTTT
NA	TRBJ1-3	NA	TRBV6-6	CASNGVGNTIYF	TGTGCCAGCAATGGGGTTGGAAACACCATATATTTT
NA	TRBJ2-7	NA	TRBV27	CASSSGTITPYEQYF	TGTGCCAGCAGTTCCGGGACAATAACCCCCTACGAGCAGTACTTC
few	TRBJ1-1	NA	TRBV4-1	CASSRGPNTEAFF	TGCGCCAGCAGCCGAGGCCCTAACACTGAAGCTTTCTTT
NA	TRBJ1-1	NA	TRBV13	CASSSAGAGTEAFF	TGTGCCAGCAGCTCCGCCGGGGCGGGCACTGAAGCTTTCTTT
once	TRBJ2-3	NA	TRBV9	CASSVLASEADTQYF	TGTGCCAGCAGCGTTTTGGCTAGCGAGGCAGATACGCAGTATTTT
NA	TRBJ2-2	NA	TRBV9	CASSVKFGETGELFF	TGTGCCAGCAGCGTAAAATTTGGGGAGACCGGGGAGCTGTTTTTT
NA	TRBJ1-6	NA	TRBV6-5	CASSYRTYDSPLHF	TGTGCCAGCAGTTATAGGACATATGATTCACCCCTCCACTTT
once	TRBJ1-2	NA	TRBV30	CAWTPNGYGYTF	TGTGCCTGGACCCCCAACGGCTATGGCTACACCTTC
NA	TRBJ2-7	NA	TRBV5-1	CASSLDRDLVYEQYF	TGCGCCAGCAGCTTGGACAGGGATTTAGTATACGAGCAGTACTTC
NA	TRBJ2-3	TRBD2	TRBV7-2	CASSLVSGTNDASTDTQYF	TGTGCCAGCAGCTTAGTTAGCGGGACCAACGACGCCTCCACAGATACGCAGTATTTT
NA	TRBJ2-5	TRBD2	TRBV4-2	CASSQDSAGGSPQETQYF	TGTGCCAGCAGCCAAGATTCGGCGGGGGGGAGCCCCCAAGAGACCCAGTACTTC
NA	TRBJ2-7	NA	TRBV7-2	CASSLVTVPSPNYEQYF	TGTGCCAGCAGCTTAGTCACGGTCCCGTCACCCAACTACGAGCAGTACTTC
NA	TRBJ1-3	NA	TRBV11-2	CASSLDLRNTIYF	TGTGCCAGCAGCTTAGATTTAAGAAACACCATATATTTT
NA	TRBJ1-2	NA	TRBV9	CASSAGDQLYGYTF	TGTGCCAGCAGCGCCGGGGATCAGCTCTATGGCTACACCTTC
NA	TRBJ1-1	NA	TRBV11-2	CASSLVRAAENTEAFF	TGTGCCAGCAGCTTAGTCAGGGCCGCCGAGAACACTGAAGCTTTCTTT
NA	TRBJ2-7	NA	TRBV27	CASSFGVGYEQYF	TGTGCCAGCAGTTTCGGGGTCGGCTACGAGCAGTACTTC
NA	TRBJ1-5	NA	TRBV7-2	CASSFPGDQPQHF	TGTGCCAGCAGCTTCCCCGGCGATCAGCCCCAGCATTTT
NA	TRBJ1-3	NA	TRBV5-8	CASSVQGNTIYF	TGTGCCAGCAGCGTTCAGGGGAACACCATATATTTT
NA	TRBJ2-2	NA	TRBV7-9	CASSSLTGELFF	TGTGCCAGCAGCTCCCTTACCGGGGAGCTGTTTTTT
NA	TRBJ2-7	NA	TRBV7-3	CASSPQGPLSYEQYF	TGTGCCAGCAGCCCCCAGGGGCCGCTTTCCTACGAGCAGTACTTC
NA	TRBJ1-6	TRBD1	TRBV11-2	CASSFGTGDISPLHF	TGTGCCAGCAGCTTCGGGACAGGGGACATCTCACCCCTCCACTTT
once	TRBJ2-3	NA	TRBV2	CASTYRTDTQYF	TGTGCCAGCACCTACCGCACAGATACGCAGTATTTT
NA	TRBJ2-1	NA	TRBV4-3	CASSQDRLNNEQFF	TGCGCCAGCAGCCAAGATAGGCTTAACAATGAGCAGTTCTTC
NA	TRBJ2-5	TRBD1	TRBV27	CASSPTGTGGRRDF	TGTGCCAGCAGTCCAACCGGGACAGGGGGTCGGAGGGACTTC
NA	TRBJ2-1	TRBD2	TRBV27	CASSSGGAYNEQFF	TGTGCCAGCAGTTCGGGGGGGGCCTACAATGAGCAGTTCTTC
NA	TRBJ2-1	TRBD2	TRBV18	CASSPLLAGESYNEQFF	TGTGCCAGCTCACCGTTACTAGCGGGGGAGTCCTACAATGAGCAGTTCTTC
NA	TRBJ2-3	TRBD2	TRBV4-1	CASSPTLAGGRTDTQYF	TGCGCCAGCAGCCCCACCCTAGCGGGAGGGCGCACAGATACGCAGTATTTT
NA	TRBJ2-7	NA	TRBV7-9	CASGLTETYEQYF	TGTGCCAGCGGCCTGACGGAAACCTACGAGCAGTACTTC
NA	TRBJ1-5	NA	TRBV7-9	CASSLAGVSNQPQHF	TGTGCCAGCAGCTTAGCAGGGGTAAGCAATCAGCCCCAGCATTTT
NA	TRBJ2-1	NA	TRBV4-3	CASSQDTQVEQFF	TGCGCCAGCAGCCAAGATACACAGGTTGAGCAGTTCTTC
NA	TRBJ2-3	TRBD2	TRBV5-1	CASSYPAGGASDTQYF	TGCGCCAGCAGCTACCCAGCGGGAGGGGCGTCAGATACGCAGTATTTT
NA	TRBJ2-2	NA	TRBV27	CASRWSGGETGELFF	TGTGCCAGCAGATGGTCGGGGGGCGAGACCGGGGAGCTGTTTTTT
NA	TRBJ2-1	TRBD2	TRBV7-9	CASSHSLAGGHNEQFF	TGTGCCAGCAGCCATTCCCTAGCGGGAGGGCACAATGAGCAGTTCTTC
NA	TRBJ2-1	NA	TRBV18	CASSRSGGNYNEQFF	TGTGCCAGCTCACGGTCGGGCGGAAACTACAATGAGCAGTTCTTC
NA	TRBJ1-1	NA	TRBV27	CASSLFAPRGADTEAFF	TGTGCCAGCAGTTTATTCGCGCCCAGAGGGGCAGACACTGAAGCTTTCTTT
NA	TRBJ2-1	NA	TRBV4-3	CASSQDRVTYNEQFF	TGCGCCAGCAGCCAAGATCGGGTTACCTACAATGAGCAGTTCTTC